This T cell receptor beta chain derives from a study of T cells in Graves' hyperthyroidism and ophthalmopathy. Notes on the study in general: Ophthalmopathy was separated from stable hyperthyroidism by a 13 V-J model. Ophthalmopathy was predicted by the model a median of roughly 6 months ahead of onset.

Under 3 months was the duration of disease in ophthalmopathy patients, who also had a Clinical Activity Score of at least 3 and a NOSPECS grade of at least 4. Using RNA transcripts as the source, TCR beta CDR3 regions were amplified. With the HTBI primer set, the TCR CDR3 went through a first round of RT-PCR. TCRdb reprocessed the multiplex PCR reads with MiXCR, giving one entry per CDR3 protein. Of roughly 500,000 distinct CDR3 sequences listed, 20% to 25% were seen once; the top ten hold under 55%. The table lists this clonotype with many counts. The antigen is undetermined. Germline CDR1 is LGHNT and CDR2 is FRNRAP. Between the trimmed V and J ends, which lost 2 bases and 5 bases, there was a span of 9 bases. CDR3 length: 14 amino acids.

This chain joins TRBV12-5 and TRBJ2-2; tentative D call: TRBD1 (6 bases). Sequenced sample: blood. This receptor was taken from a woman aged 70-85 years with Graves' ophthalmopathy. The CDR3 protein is CASGLTGLTGELFF. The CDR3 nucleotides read TGTGCTAGTGGTTTGACAGGGTTAACCGGGGAGCTGTTTTTT.